This T cell receptor beta chain was recorded in a study of shared clonotypes between healthy human individuals (dated by TCRdb to 2019 to 2021). For the wider study: Two women and a few men aged 18 to 49 years were included in the cohort. Per donor, three plates each were used for CD4 naive and CD4 memory, two for CD8 naive, and one for CD8 memory. To estimate repertoire size and how much clonotypes are shared between individuals, the study performed deep sequencing of blood TCR repertoires from about five healthy adults. Different laboratories and diverse techniques were used to prepare libraries and sequence TCR repertoires, to increase sequencing depth and limit assay-specific biases. Leukapheresis yielded between about 0.8 and 8.9 billion PBMCs per donor. General study outcomes and caveats: Sharing across several donors was observed for roughly 5.4% of naive CD4, 3% to 4% of naive CD8, 2% to 2.5% of memory CD4, and around 0.4% of memory CD8 clonotypes. Even with the large sequencing depth, rarefaction of the sorted-subset datasets indicated that sequencing was incomplete. Compared with non-shared clonotypes, the clonotypes found in all four sorted-subset donors had higher generation probabilities. The genetic and exposure-history diversity represented was limited by the small number of donors. Pairwise subsampling indicated that sequencing depth was expected to affect the degree of clonotype sharing among donors. Naive subsets generally had larger estimated clonotype richness than memory subsets. Sampling was limited to blood, and TCR repertoires in tissue likely differ from TCR repertoires in blood.

Between the V and J ends, shortened by 4 bases and 3 bases respectively, the junction contains 7 bases. Taken from cysteine to phenylalanine, the CDR3 has 13 residues. Only the CDR3 DNA is retained, 39 bases long and in frame from the first base. The germline V gene (reference sequence) yields MNHEY for CDR1 and SMNVEV for CDR2. For the CD8 naive samples, CD45RO-negative cells were positively selected for CCR7, yielding a CD45RA+CCR7+ population from which TemRA cells were excluded. Donors were healthy HIV-negative adults with no recently reported acute infections or vaccinations. Only Caucasian adults living in Nashville, Tennessee, USA were represented among the donors. After blood collection by leukapheresis, PBMCs were isolated using Ficoll-Histopaque density gradient centrifugation and then cryopreserved in the vapor phase of liquid nitrogen. Analytical flow cytometry was used to check the purity and quantity of each magnetically sorted T cell population. From each sorted fraction, genomic DNA was isolated and quantified by UV absorbance on a Nanodrop 2000c.

TCR CDR3 regions were amplified from genomic DNA by multiplex PCR using the deep immunoSEQ assay. Extracted genomic DNA from each cell subset was spread evenly across all wells of several immunoSEQ 96-well plates, with each plate serving as a replicate. For sorted subsets, approximately 200 ng of genomic DNA, equivalent to roughly 30,000 T cell genomes, went into each replicate PCR. Purified libraries were quantified with a Qubit 3.0 fluorometer, sized on a Bioanalyzer 2100, and re-quantified with the KAPA Library Quantification kit. Every immunoSEQ 96-well plate was sequenced on a dedicated single-read 150-cycle Illumina NextSeq 550 flow cell. Per the original workflow: Because the immunoSEQ output held only junctional sequences and lacked quality scores, the filtering could not match the filtering applied to full-length reads. Sequences were annotated with PyIR, a Python wrapper for IgBLAST v1.9, using IMGT germline references to assign V/J genes and CDR3. Reads with weak V/J assignments (E-value above 1e-6), missing CDR3, stop codons, out-of-frame junctions, or ambiguous translated residues were removed. V3J clonotypes were defined by identical inferred V gene, J gene, and CDR3 amino acid sequence. Percentage overlap between repertoires was calculated by dividing the number of shared unique clonotypes by the size of the smaller repertoire. Repertoire richness was assessed with RTK rarefaction, the Chao1 estimator, and Recon v2.1 estimates of unobserved clonotypes. For all TCRbeta clonotypes obtained by the gDNA method from four donors, generation probabilities were computed with OLGA. TCRdb obtained this table from immuneACCESS and retained in-frame rearrangements with V and J assigned. These tables miss some clones; where compared with another copy, unresolved V genes account for less than half of the shortfall, and the remainder is unexplained. From that table come the V and J calls and clone size; the DNA was used to work out D and trimming. Counted in this sample were about 2.1 million clones; just over 90% of them appeared once. The top ten clones comprise 1.5% to 2% of the sample.

Only one count was recorded for this clone. The antigen it binds to is not known. No per-base quality is available; no much larger clone lies one base away. The sample was naive CD8+ T cells from PBMCs. The cell subset or site label for this specimen denotes: CD45RA+CCR7+. The origin of this receptor is a man aged 18 to 29 in good health. Some clones in this sample may be carry-over from other donors' samples. The sequence joins TRBV27 to TRBJ1-5, and possibly TRBD1, on 5 matching bases. The bases are TGTGCCAGCAGTTCCAGGGCCAATCAGCCCCAGCATTTT. Its protein is CASSSRANQPQHF.